This T cell receptor beta chain was captured by sequencing in a study of glioma-infiltrating T cells after dendritic cell vaccination. Study-level background: Treatment, given 2003 to 2012, was autologous tumor lysate-pulsed dendritic cell vaccination. General study findings and limits: The cohort had few patients with full blood and tumor sets.

Amplification used 60 V beta primers and 13 J beta primers. Profiled with immunoSEQ multiplex PCR; TCRdb holds only in-frame clones, not every one. The data show some 78,000 clones, with about 85% seen just once and about 8.5% held by the top ten. Time point described: after dendritic cell vaccination, including at tumor progression/relapse. Selection required adequate fresh-frozen tumor tissue plus more than two years' survival data. The CDR3 covers 20 residues. CDR1 LNHDA and CDR2 SQIVND come from the germline V gene (reference sequence). Trimming removed 5 bases from V and 4 bases from J; junction bases left unmatched: 17. A note on this clone: Its antigen remains unidentified.

V gene TRBV19 combines with J gene TRBJ2-3; 14 nucleotides line up with TRBD2. Sequences were derived from blood, sampled after dendritic cell vaccination. This TCR was recovered from a human donor with glioblastoma. CDR3 sequence reads: CASSPLGTTSGGARADTQYF. CDR3 bases: TGTGCCAGTAGTCCCCTGGGAACGACTAGCGGGGGGGCCAGGGCAGATACGCAGTATTTT.